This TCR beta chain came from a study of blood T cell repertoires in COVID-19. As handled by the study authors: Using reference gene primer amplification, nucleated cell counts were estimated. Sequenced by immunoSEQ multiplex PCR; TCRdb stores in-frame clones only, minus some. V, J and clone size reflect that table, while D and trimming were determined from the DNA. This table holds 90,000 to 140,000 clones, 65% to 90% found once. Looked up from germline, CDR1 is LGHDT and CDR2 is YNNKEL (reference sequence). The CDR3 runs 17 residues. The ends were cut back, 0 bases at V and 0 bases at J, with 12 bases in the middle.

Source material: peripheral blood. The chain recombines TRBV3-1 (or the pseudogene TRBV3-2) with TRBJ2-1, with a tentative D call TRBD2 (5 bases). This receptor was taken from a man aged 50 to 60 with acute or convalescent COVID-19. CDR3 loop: CASSQDIGSGSYNEQFF. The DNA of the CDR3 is TGTGCCAGCAGCCAAGATATAGGGAGCGGCTCCTACAATGAGCAGTTCTTC.